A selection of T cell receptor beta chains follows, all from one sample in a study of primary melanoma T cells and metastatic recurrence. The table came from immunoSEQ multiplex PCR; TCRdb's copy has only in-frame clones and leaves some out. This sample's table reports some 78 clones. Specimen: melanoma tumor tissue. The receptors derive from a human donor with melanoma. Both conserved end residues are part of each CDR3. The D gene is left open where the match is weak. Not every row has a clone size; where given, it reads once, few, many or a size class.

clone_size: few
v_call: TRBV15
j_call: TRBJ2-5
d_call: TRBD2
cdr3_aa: CATSGQLAGWETQYF
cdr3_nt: TGTGCCACCAGTGGTCAGCTAGCGGGATGGGAGACCCAGTACTTC

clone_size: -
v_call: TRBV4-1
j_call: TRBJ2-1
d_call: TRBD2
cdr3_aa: CASSQGLAGANEQFF
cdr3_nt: TGCGCCAGCAGCCAAGGACTAGCGGGAGCGAATGAGCAGTTCTTC

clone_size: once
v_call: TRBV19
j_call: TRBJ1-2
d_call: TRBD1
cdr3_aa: CASSPTGGDYGYTF
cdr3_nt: TGTGCCAGTAGTCCGACAGGGGGCGACTATGGCTACACCTTC

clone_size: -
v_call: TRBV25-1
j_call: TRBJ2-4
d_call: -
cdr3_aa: CASSEYIGQERNIQYF
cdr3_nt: TGTGCCAGCAGTGAATATATAGGGCAGGAGAGGAACATTCAGTACTTC

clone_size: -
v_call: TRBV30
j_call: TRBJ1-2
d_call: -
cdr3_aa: CAWSVGRGGYTF
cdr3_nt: TGTGCCTGGAGTGTCGGGAGAGGGGGCTACACCTTC

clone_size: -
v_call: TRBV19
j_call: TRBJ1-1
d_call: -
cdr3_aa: CASSIGRNTEAFF
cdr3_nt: TGTGCCAGTAGTATAGGACGGAACACTGAAGCTTTCTTT

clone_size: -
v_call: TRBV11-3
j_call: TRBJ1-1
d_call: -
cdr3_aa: CASSKAGVGTEAFF
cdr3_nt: TGTGCCAGCAGCAAAGCGGGGGTCGGCACTGAAGCTTTCTTT

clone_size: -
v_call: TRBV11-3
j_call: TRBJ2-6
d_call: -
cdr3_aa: CASSLTTSRQSRANVLTF
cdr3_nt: TGTGCCAGCAGCTTAACAACATCTCGACAAAGTCGGGCCAACGTCCTGACTTTC